This record covers a single T cell receptor (beta chain). There are 12 residues in the CDR3. Germline CDR1 LGHDT, CDR2 YNNKEL (reference sequence). The trim removed 8 bases at V and 4 bases at J, leaving 4 bases unmatched. Via MiXCR, TCRdb re-called the 5' RACE reads, giving one row per CDR3 protein. The repertoire holds around 300,000 distinct CDR3 sequences, with approximately 15% as singletons. This entry is derived from a study of T-cell memory formation after mild COVID-19. Study as a whole: Largely, the TCR clusters proved donor specific.

Sequencing input: PBMCs or a T cell subset sorted from them (not recorded which). The TCR was taken from a young man who had mild COVID-19 (a few samples of this study predate the infection). Cell type and time point are not known. The rearrangement uses TRBV3-1 and TRBJ2-5; TRBD2 matches at 7 bases. Written as DNA, the CDR3 is TGTGCCAGCGGGGGGGATTCAGAGACCCAGTACTTC. Amino acid sequence: CASGGDSETQYF.